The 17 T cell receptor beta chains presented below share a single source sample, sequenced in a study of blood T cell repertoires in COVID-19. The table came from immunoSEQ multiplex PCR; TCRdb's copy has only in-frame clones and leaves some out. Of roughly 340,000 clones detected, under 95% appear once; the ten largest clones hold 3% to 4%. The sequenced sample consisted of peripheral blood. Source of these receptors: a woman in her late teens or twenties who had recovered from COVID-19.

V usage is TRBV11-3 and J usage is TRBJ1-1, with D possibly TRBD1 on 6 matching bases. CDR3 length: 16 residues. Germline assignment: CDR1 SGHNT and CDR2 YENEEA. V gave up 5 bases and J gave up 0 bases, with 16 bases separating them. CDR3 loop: CASSRQDSRMNTEAFF. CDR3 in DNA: TGTGCCAGCAGCAGACAGGACAGCAGGATGAACACTGAAGCTTTCTTT.

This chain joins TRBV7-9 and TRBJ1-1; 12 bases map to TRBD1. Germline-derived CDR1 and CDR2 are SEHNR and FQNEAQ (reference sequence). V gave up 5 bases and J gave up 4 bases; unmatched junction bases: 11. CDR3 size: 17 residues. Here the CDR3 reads CASSPGTGGRIGTEAFF. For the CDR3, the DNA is TGTGCCAGCAGCCCTGGGACAGGGGGCAGGATCGGCACTGAAGCTTTCTTT.

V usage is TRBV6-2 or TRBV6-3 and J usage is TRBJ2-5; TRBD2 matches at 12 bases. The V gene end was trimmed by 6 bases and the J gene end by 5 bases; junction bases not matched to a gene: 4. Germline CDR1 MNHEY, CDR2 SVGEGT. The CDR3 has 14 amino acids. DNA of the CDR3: TGTGCCAGCAGCCCCGGACTAGCGGGGGAGACCCAGTACTTC. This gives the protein CASSPGLAGETQYF.

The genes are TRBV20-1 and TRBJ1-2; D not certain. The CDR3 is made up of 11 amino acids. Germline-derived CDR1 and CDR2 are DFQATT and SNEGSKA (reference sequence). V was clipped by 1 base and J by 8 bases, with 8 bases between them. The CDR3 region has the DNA TGCAGTGCTAGAGTCGTGAGGGGCTACACCTTC. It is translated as CSARVVRGYTF.

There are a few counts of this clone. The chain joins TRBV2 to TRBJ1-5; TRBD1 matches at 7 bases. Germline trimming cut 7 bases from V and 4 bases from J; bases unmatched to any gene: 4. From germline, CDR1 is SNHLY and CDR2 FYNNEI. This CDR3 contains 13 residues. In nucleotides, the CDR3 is TGTGCCAGCACAATGACAGGGAATCAGCCCCAGCATTTT. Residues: CASTMTGNQPQHF.

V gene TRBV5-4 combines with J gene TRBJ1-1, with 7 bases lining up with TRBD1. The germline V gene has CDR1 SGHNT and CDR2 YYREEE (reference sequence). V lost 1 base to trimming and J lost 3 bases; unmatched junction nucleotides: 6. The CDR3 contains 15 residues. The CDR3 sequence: CASSLIDRVDTEAFF. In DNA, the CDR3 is TGTGCCAGCAGCTTGATCGACAGGGTTGACACTGAAGCTTTCTTT.

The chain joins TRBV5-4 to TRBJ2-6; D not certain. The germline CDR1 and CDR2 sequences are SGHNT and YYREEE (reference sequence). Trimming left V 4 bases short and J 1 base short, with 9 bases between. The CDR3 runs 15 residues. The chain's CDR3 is CASSLDLSGANVLTF. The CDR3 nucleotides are TGTGCCAGCAGCCTGGACCTATCTGGGGCCAACGTCCTGACTTTC. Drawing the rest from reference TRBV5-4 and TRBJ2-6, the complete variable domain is ETGVTQSPTHLIKTRGQQVTLRCSSQSGHNTVSWYQQALGQGPQFIFQYYREEENGRGNFPPRFSGLQFPNYSSELNVNALELDDSALYLCASSLDLSGANVLTFGAGSRLTVL.

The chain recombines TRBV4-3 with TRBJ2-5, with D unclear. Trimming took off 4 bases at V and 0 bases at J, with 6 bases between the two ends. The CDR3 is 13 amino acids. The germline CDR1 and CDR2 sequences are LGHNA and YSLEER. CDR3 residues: CASSLRYQETQYF. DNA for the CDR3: TGCGCCAGCAGCCTTCGGTACCAAGAGACCCAGTACTTC.

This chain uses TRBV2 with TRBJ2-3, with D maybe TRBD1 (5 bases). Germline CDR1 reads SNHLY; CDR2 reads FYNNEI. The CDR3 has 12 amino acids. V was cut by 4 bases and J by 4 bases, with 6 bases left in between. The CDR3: CASSGGADTQYF. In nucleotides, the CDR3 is TGTGCCAGCAGTGGGGGCGCAGATACGCAGTATTTT.

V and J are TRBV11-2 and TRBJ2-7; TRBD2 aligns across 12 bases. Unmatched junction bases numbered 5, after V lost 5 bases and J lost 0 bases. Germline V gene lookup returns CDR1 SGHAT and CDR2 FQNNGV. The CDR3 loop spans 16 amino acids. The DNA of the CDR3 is TGTGCCAGCAGCCGTGGACTAGCGGGAATCTCCTACGAGCAGTACGTC. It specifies CASSRGLAGISYEQYV.

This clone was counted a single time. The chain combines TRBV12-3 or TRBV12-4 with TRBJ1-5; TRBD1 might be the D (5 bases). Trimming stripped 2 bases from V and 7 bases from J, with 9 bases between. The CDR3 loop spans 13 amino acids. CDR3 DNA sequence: TGTGCCAGCAGTTTACTGGGGCGGCAGCCCCAGCATTTT. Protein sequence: CASSLLGRQPQHF.

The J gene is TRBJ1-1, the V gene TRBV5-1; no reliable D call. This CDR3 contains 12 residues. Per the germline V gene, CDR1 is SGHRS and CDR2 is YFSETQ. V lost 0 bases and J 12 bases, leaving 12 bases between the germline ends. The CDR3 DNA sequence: TGCGCCAGCAGCTTGGATCCAGGCCGCCCTTTCTTT. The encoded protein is CASSLDPGRPFF.

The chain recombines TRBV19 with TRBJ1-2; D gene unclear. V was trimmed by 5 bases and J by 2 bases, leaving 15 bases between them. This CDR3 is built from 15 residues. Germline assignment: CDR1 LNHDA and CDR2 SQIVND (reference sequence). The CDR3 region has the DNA TGTGCCAGTAGTCCTCTCTATGTTTGGAACTATGGCTACACCTTC. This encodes CASSPLYVWNYGYTF.

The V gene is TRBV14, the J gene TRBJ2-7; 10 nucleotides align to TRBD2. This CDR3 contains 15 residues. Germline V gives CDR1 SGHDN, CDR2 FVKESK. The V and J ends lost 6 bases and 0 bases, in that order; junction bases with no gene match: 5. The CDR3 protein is CASRQLAGSSYEQYV. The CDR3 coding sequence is TGTGCCAGCAGACAACTAGCGGGGAGCTCCTACGAGCAGTACGTC.

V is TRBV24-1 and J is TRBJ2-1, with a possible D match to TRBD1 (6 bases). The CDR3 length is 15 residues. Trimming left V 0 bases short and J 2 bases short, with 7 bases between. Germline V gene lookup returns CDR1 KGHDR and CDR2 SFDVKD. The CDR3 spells CATSDLRTAYNEQFF. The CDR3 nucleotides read TGTGCCACCAGTGATTTGAGGACAGCCTACAATGAGCAGTTCTTC.

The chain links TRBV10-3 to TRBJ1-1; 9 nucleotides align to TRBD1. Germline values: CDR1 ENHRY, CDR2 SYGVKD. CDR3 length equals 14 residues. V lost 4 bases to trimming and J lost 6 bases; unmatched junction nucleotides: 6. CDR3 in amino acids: CAISADRGWAEAFF. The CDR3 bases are TGTGCCATCAGTGCGGACAGGGGCTGGGCTGAAGCTTTCTTT.

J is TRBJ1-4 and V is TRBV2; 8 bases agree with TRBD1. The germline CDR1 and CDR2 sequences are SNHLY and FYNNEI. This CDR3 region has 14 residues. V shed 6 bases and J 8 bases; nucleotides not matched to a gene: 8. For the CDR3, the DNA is TGTGCCAGCAGGCCTGACAGGGGTCAGGAAAAACTGTTTTTT. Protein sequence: CASRPDRGQEKLFF.